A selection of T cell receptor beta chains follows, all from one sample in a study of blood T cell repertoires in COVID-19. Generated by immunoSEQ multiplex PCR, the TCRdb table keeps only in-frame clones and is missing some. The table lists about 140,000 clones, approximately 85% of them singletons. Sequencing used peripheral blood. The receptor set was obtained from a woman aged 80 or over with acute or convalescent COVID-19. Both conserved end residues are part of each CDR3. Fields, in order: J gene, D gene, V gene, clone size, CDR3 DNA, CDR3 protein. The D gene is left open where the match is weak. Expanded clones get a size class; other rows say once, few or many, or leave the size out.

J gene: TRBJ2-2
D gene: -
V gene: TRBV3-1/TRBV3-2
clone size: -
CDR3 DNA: TGTGCCAGCAGATCCCGGACATCAAGATCCGGGGAGCTGTTTTTT
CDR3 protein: CASRSRTSRSGELFF

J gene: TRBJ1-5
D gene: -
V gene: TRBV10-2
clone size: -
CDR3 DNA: TGCGCCAGCAGTGAAGGGGAGGGACGAGGGGGGTTGAGTCAGCCCCAGCATTTT
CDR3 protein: CASSEGEGRGGLSQPQHF

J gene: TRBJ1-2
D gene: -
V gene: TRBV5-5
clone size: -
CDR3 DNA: TGTGCCAGCAGCTGGGGGGTGGACTATGGCTACACCTTC
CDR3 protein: CASSWGVDYGYTF

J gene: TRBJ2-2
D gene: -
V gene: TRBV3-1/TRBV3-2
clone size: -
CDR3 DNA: TGTGCCAGCAGCCGAACTAGAGTCGGGGAGCTGTTTTTT
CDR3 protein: CASSRTRVGELFF

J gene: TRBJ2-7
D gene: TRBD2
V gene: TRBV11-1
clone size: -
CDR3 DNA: TGTGCCAGCAGCTTAGGATTTCTAGCGGGAGACTACGAGCAGTACTTC
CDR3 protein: CASSLGFLAGDYEQYF

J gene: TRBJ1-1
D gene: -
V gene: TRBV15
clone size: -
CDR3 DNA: TGTGCCACCAGCGGATCACAGGGTTTTAAAGACACTGAAGCTTTCTTT
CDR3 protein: CATSGSQGFKDTEAFF

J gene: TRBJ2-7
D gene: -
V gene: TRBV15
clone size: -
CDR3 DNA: TGTGCCACCAGCAGCACAACAGGGTACGGTCCCTACGAGCAGTACTTC
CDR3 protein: CATSSTTGYGPYEQYF

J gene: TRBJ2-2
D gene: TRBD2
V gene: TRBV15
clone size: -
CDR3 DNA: TGTGCCACCAGCACCTCACGACCGGGACTAGCGGAGGGGAACACCGGGGAGCTGTTTTTT
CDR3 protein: CATSTSRPGLAEGNTGELFF

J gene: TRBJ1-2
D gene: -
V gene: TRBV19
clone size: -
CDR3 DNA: TGTGCCAGCAGACAGATTCCGGACGGGTTCTATGGCTACACCTTC
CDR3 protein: CASRQIPDGFYGYTF

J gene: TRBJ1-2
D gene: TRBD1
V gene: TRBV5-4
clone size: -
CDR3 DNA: TGTGCCAGCAGCAGCGGACAGGGTGGGGCGTCTAACTATGGCTACACCTTC
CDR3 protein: CASSSGQGGASNYGYTF

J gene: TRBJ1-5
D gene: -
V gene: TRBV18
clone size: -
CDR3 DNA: TGTGCCAGCTCCGACAGTTATAGCAATCAGCCCCAGCATTTT
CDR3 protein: CASSDSYSNQPQHF

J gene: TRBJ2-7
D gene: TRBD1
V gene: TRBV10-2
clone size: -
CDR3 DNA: TGCGCCAGCAGTGGGACAGGATACGAGCAGTACTTC
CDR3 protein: CASSGTGYEQYF

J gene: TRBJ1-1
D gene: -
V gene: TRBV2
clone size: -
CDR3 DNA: TGTGCCAGCAGTGAAGGTGGCAGCAGGATTGGTGGGGCTTTCTTT
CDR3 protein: CASSEGGSRIGGAFF

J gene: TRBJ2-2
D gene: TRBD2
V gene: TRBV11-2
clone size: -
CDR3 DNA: TGTGCCAGCAGCTTAAGCGGGAGTCCCTACGAAGGGGAGCTGTTTTTT
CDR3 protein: CASSLSGSPYEGELFF

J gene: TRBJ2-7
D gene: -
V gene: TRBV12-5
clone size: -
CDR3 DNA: TGTGCTAGTTCAGCCAGCGGAACTACGAAGCAGTACTTC
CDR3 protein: CASSASGTTKQYF

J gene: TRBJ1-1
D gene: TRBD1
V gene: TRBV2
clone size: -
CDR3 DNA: TGTGCCAGCATATTCCAGGGGGCCACTGAAGCTTTCTTT
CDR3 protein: CASIFQGATEAFF

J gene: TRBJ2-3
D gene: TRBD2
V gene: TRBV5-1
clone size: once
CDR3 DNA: TGCGCCAGCAGCTTGGGACTAGCGGAACAAACCACAGATACGCAGTATTTT
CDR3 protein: CASSLGLAEQTTDTQYF

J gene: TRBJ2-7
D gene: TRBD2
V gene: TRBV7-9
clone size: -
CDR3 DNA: TGTGCCAGCAGCCCCCCCTCTAGGCGGGAGAAAACCTACGAGCAGTACTTC
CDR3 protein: CASSPPSRREKTYEQYF

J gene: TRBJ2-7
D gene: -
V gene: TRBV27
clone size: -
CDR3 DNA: TGTGCCAGCAGTTTATTCCCTCCTGGAGGCGAGCAGTACTTC
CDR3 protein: CASSLFPPGGEQYF

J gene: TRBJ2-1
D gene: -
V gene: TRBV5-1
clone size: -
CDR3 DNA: TGCGCCAGCAGCTTGGAGGGGGGGACCTACAATGAGCAGTTCTTC
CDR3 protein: CASSLEGGTYNEQFF

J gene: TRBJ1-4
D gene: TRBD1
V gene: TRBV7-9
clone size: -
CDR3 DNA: TGTGCCAGCAGCACCGGGACAGGAAATGAAAAACTGTTTTTT
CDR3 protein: CASSTGTGNEKLFF

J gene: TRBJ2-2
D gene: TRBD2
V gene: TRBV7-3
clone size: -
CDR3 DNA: TGTGCCAGCAGCCTCTGGACTAGCGGGGGCTCCGGGCCCGGGGAGCTGTTTTTT
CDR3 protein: CASSLWTSGGSGPGELFF

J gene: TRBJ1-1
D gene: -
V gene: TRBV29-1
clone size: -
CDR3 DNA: TGCAGCGTTGCAAGACAGACGAACACTGAAGCTTTCTTT
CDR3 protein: CSVARQTNTEAFF

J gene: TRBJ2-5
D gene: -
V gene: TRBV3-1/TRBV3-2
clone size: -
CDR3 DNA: TGTGCCAGCAGCCCCCAATACAGGGTTGGAGAGACCCAGTACTTC
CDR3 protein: CASSPQYRVGETQYF

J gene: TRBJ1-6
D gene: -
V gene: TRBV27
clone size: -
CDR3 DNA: TGTGCCAGCAGTTTTAGGGGTAGGTCTAATTCACCCCTCCACTTT
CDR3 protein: CASSFRGRSNSPLHF

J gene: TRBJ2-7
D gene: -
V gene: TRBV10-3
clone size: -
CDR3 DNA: TGTGCCATCAGTGAGTCGGAGTACGAGCAGTACTTC
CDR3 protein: CAISESEYEQYF

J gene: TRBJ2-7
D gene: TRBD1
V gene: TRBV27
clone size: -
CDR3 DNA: TGTGCCAGCAGTTTATGGGGGACAGGGATTTACGAGCAGTACTTC
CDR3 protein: CASSLWGTGIYEQYF

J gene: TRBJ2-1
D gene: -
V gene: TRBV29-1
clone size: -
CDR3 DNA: TGCAGCGCCGGGGGTGGATTGGCGGGTGAGCAGTTCTTC
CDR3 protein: CSAGGGLAGEQFF

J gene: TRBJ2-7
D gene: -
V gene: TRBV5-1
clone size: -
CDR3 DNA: TGCGCCAGCAGCCCGAGACAGAACTCCTACGAGCAGTACTTC
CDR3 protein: CASSPRQNSYEQYF

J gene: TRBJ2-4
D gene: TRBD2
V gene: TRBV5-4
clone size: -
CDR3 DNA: TGTGCCAGCAGCCTGGGAGGGACTAGCGGGGGGACCCTTCAGTACTTC
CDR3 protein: CASSLGGTSGGTLQYF

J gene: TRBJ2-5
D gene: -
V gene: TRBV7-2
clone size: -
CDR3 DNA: TGTGCCAGCAGCCCACCACAGGGATGGGAGACCCAGTACTTC
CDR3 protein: CASSPPQGWETQYF

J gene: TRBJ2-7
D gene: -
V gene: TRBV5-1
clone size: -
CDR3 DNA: TGCGCCAGCAGCTTGGGACAGCGCTCCTACGAGCAGTACTTC
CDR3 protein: CASSLGQRSYEQYF

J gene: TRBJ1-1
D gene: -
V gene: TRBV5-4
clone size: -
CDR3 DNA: TGTGCCAGCAAAAAGGACAGCTACACTGAAGCTTTCTTT
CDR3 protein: CASKKDSYTEAFF

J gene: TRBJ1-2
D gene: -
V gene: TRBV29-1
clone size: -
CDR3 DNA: TGCAGCGTTGTCACCGGGGGAGTTTATGGCTACACCTTC
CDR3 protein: CSVVTGGVYGYTF

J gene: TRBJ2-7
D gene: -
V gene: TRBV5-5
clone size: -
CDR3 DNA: TGTGCCAGCAGCTTGGGTGGGACACTCTCCTACGAGCAGTACTTC
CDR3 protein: CASSLGGTLSYEQYF

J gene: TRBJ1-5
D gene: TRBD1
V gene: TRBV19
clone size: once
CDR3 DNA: TGTGCCAGTAGTATGCGGCAGGGGGCGGGTCAGCCCCAGCATTTT
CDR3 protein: CASSMRQGAGQPQHF

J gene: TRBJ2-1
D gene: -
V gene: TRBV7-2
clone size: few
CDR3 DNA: TGTGCCAGCAGCCCCTTTGCCCTAGGCAATGAGCAGTTCTTC
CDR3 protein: CASSPFALGNEQFF

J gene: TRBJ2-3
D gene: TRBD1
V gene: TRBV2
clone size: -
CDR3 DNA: TGTGCCAGCGCTGCCGGGACAGGGGGCACAGATACGCAGTATTTT
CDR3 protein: CASAAGTGGTDTQYF

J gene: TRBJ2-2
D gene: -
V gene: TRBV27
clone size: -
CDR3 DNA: TGTGCCAGCAGTTTATCGGGTAGGCGAGGCACCGGGGAGCTGTTTTTT
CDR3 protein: CASSLSGRRGTGELFF

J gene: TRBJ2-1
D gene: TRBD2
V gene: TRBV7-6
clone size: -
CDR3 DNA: TGTGCCAGCAGCATCGGGACTAGCGGGAGTCCTGAGCAGTTCTTC
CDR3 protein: CASSIGTSGSPEQFF

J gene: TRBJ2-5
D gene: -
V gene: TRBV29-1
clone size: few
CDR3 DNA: TGCAGCGTTGCTCAGGGGCGCTTGGAGACCCAGTACTTC
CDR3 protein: CSVAQGRLETQYF

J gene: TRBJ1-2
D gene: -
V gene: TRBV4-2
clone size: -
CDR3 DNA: TGTGCCAGCAGCCAAGAGGGTTGGGGCCAGAAACCATCTAACTATGGCTACACCTTC
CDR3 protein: CASSQEGWGQKPSNYGYTF

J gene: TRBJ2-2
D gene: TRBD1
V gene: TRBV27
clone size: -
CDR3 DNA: TGTGCCAGCAGTGCGGGACAGGGGGCATGGACCGGGGAGCTGTTTTTT
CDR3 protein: CASSAGQGAWTGELFF

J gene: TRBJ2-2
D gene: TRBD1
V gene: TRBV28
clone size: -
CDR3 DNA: TGTGCCAGCAGGAATTCAGGGGGCGCAGGGTTGACCGGGGAGCTGTTTTTT
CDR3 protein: CASRNSGGAGLTGELFF

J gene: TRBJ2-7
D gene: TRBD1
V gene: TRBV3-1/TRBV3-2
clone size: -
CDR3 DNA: TGTGCCAGCAGCCAACCCTGGGGGACAGGGGCCTACGAGCAGTACTTC
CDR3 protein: CASSQPWGTGAYEQYF

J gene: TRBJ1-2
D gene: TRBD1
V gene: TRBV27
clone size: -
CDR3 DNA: TGTGCCAGCAGCCCATATAGACAGGGCTACTATGGCTACACCTTC
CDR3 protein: CASSPYRQGYYGYTF

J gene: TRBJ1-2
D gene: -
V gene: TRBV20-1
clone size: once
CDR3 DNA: TGCAGTGCTAGTATAGGTCAGGGAATTCGTGGCTACACCTTC
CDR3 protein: CSASIGQGIRGYTF

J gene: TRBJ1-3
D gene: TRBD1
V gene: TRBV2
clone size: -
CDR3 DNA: TGTGCCAGCAGTGGACAGGGCGCTGGAAACACCATATATTTT
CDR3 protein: CASSGQGAGNTIYF

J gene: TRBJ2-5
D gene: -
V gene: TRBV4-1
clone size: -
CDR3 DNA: TGCGCCAGCAGCCTTCTTCTGAGGGAGACCCAGTACTTC
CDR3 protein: CASSLLLRETQYF

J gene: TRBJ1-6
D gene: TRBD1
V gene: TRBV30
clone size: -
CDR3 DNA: TGTGCCTGGAAGGGGGACAGGGGGTCACGGCCCCTCCACTTT
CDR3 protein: CAWKGDRGSRPLHF

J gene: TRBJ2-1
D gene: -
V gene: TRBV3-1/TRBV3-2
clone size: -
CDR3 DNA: TGTGCCAGCAGCAAAAGACAGGCACGTTACTCCTACAATGAGCAGTTCTTC
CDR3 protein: CASSKRQARYSYNEQFF

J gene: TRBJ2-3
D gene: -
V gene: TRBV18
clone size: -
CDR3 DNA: TGTGCCAGCTCACCCCTTCAGACAGGCCACACAGATACGCAGTATTTT
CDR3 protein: CASSPLQTGHTDTQYF

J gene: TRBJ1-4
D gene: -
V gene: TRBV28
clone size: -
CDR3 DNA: TGTGCCAGCAGTCTGTTGACAGGAACCCTAGCTGCAACTAATGAAAAACTGTTTTTT
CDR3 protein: CASSLLTGTLAATNEKLFF

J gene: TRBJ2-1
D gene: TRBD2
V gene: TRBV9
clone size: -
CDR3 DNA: TGTGCCAGCAGCTTGACTAGCGGGCGCTCCTACAATGAGCAGTTCTTC
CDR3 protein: CASSLTSGRSYNEQFF